This paragraph covers one T cell receptor (beta chain) sequence. The authors extracted RNA and reverse transcribed it into cDNA as the sequencing template. The repertoire was sequenced with immunoSEQ multiplex PCR; TCRdb's copy has only in-frame clones and lacks some. This table holds roughly 130,000 clones, over 50% found once. The junction had 6 bases not matched to a gene; V was cut back by 6 bases and J by 8 bases. This CDR3 region has 13 residues. CDR1 is MDHEN, CDR2 SYDVKM, per germline. The sample comes from a study of CD8+ T cells in alopecia areata. Study context: In an open-label trial, patients got 5 to 10 mg tofacitinib twice daily.

The TCR sequence derives from a human donor with alopecia areata. The source was CD4+ T cells sorted from blood, collected at week 0. The chain has TRBV28 and TRBJ2-1; TRBD2 agrees at 8 bases. The CDR3 reads CASSRGGRHEQFF. As DNA, the CDR3 is TGTGCCAGCAGCCGGGGCGGGAGGCATGAGCAGTTCTTC. Filled out from reference TRBV28 and TRBJ2-1, the complete variable domain reads DVKVTQSSRYLVKRTGEKVFLECVQDMDHENMFWYRQDPGLGLRLIYFSYDVKMKEKGDIPEGYSVSREKKERFSLILESASTNQTSMYLCASSRGGRHEQFFGPGTRLTVL.